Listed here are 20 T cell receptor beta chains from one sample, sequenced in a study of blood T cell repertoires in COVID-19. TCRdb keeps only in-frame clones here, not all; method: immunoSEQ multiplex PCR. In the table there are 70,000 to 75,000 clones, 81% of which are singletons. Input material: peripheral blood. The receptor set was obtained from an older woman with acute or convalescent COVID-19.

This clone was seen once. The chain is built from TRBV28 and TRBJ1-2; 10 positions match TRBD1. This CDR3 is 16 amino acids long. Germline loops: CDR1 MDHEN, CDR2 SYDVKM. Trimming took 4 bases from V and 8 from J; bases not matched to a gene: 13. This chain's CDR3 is CASSSPNDRGPSGYTF. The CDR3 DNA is TGTGCCAGCAGTTCCCCCAACGACAGGGGGCCCAGCGGCTACACCTTC.

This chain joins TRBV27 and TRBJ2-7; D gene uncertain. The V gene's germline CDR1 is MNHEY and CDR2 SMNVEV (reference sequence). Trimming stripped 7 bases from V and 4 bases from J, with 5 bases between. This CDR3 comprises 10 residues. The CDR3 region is CASTPYEQYF. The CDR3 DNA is TGTGCCAGCACCCCATACGAGCAGTACTTC.

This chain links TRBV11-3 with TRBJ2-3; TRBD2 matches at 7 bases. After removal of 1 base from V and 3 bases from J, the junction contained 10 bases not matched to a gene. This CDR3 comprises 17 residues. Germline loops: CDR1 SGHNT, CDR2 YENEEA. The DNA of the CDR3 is TGTGCCAGCAGCTTAGGGGACGGGCACGGGGGGACAGATACGCAGTATTTT. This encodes CASSLGDGHGGTDTQYF.

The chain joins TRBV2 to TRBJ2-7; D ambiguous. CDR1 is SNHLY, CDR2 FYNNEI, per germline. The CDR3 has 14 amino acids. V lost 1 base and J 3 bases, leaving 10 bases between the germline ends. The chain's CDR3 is CASSEGVYSYEQYF. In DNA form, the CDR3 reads TGTGCCAGCAGTGAAGGCGTGTACAGCTACGAGCAGTACTTC.

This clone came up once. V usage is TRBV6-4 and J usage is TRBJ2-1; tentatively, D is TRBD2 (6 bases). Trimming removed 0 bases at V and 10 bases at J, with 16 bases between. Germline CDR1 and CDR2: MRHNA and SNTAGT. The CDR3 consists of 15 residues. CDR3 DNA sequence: TGTGCCAGCAGTGACTCGGTAGCGGTGGAGGGAGAGCAGTTCTTC. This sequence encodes CASSDSVAVEGEQFF.

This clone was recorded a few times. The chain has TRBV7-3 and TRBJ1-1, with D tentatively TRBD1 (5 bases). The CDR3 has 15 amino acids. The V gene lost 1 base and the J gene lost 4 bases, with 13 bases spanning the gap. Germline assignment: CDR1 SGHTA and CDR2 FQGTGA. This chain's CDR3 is CASSLKGLPGTEAFF. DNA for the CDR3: TGTGCCAGCAGCTTAAAGGGGCTCCCGGGCACTGAAGCTTTCTTT.

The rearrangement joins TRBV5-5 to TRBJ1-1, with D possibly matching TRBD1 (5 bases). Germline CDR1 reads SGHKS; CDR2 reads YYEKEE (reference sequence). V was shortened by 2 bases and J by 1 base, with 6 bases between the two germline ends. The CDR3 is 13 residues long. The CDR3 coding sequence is TGTGCCAGCAGCTTCGGGGGGAACACTGAAGCTTTCTTT. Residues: CASSFGGNTEAFF.

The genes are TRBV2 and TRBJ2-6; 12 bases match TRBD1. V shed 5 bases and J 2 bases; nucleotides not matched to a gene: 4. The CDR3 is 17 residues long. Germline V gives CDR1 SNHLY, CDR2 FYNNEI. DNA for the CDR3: TGTGCCAGCAGTCGGGACAGGGGGCTCGCTGGGGCCAACGTCCTGACTTTC. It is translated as CASSRDRGLAGANVLTF.

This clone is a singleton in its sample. The DNA of the CDR3 is TGTGCCACGAGGACTAGCGGGAGGGTAGGGCAAGAGACCCAGTACTTC. Protein product: CATRTSGRVGQETQYF. The chain recombines TRBV7-8 with TRBJ2-5, with 15 bases aligning to TRBD2. The germline gives CDR1 SGHVS, CDR2 FQNEAQ. V trimming: 10 bases; J trimming: 2 bases; junction bases outside the gene matches: 8. CDR3 length: 16 residues.

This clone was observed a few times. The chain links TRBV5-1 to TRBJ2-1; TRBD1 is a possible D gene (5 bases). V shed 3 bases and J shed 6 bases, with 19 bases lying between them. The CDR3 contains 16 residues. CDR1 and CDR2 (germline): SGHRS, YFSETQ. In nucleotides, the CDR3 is TGCGCCAGCAGCTCCAGGGTTCAGGAGATTGGCAATGAGCAGTTCTTC. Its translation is CASSSRVQEIGNEQFF. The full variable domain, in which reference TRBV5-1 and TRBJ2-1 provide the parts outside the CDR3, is KAGVTQTPRYLIKTRGQQVTLSCSPISGHRSVSWYQQTPGQGLQFLFEYFSETQRNKGNFPGRFSGRQFSNSRSEMNVSTLELGDSALYLCASSSRVQEIGNEQFFGPGTRLTVL.

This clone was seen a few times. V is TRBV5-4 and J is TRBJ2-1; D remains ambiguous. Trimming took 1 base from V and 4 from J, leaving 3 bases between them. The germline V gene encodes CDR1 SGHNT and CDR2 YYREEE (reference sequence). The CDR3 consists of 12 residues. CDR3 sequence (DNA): TGTGCCAGCAGCTTGTCTTACAATGAGCAGTTCTTC. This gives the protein CASSLSYNEQFF.

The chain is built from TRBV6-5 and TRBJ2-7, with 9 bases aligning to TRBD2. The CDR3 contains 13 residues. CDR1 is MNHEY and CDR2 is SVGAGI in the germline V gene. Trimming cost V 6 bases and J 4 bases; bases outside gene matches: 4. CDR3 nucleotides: TGTGCCAGCAGGCGGACTAGCGTTTACGAGCAGTACTTC. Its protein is CASRRTSVYEQYF.

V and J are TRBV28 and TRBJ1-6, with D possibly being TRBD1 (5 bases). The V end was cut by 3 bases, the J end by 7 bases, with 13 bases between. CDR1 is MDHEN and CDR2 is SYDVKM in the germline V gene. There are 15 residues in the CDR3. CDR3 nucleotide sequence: TGTGCCAGCAGTTTGGGGCCGACCGCCAATTCACCCCTCCACTTT. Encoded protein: CASSLGPTANSPLHF.

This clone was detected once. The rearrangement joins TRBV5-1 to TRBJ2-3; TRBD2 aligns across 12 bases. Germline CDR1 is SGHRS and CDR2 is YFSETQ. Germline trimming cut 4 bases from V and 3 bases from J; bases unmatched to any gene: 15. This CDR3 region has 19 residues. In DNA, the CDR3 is TGCGCCAGCAGCCAGGGACTAGCGGGCAGCCCACGTTCAACAGATACGCAGTATTTT. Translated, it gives CASSQGLAGSPRSTDTQYF. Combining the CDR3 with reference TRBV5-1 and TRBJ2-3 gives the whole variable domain KAGVTQTPRYLIKTRGQQVTLSCSPISGHRSVSWYQQTPGQGLQFLFEYFSETQRNKGNFPGRFSGRQFSNSRSEMNVSTLELGDSALYLCASSQGLAGSPRSTDTQYFGPGTRLTVL.

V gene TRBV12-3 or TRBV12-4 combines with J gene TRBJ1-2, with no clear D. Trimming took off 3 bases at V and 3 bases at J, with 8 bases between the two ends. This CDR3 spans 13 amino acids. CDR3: CASSLEGYYGYTF. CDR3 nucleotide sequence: TGTGCCAGCAGTTTGGAGGGTTACTATGGCTACACCTTC.

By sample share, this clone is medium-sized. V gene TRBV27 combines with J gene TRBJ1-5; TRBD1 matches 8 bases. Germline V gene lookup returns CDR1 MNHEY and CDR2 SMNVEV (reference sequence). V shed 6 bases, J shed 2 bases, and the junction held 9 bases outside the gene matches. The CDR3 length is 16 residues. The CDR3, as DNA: TGTGCCAGCAGCCATCGTGCGACAGGGGGCAATCAGCCCCAGCATTTT. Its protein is CASSHRATGGNQPQHF.

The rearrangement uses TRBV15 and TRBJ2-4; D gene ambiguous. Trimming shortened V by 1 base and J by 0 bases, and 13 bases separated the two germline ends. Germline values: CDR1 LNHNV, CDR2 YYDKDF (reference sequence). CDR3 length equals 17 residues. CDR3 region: CATSRGVGGIAKNIQYF. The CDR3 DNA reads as TGTGCCACCAGCAGAGGAGTCGGCGGAATAGCCAAAAACATTCAGTACTTC.

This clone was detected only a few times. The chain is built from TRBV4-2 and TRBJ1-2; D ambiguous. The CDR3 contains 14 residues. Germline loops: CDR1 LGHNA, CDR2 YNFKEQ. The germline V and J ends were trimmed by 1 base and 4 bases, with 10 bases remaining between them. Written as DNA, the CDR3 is TGTGCCAGCAGCCAAGCCCCCAGGCCCTATGGCTACACCTTC. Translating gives CASSQAPRPYGYTF.

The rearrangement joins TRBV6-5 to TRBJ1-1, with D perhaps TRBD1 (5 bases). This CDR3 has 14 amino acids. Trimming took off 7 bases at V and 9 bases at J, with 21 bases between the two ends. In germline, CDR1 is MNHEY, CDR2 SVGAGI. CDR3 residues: CASISSGGPKKAFF. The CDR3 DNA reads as TGTGCCAGCATCAGCTCGGGGGGACCCAAAAAAGCTTTCTTT.

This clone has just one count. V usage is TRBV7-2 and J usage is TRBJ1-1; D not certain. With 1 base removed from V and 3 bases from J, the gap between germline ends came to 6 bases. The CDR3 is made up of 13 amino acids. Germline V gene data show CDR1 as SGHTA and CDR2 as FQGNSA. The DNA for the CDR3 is TGTGCCAGCAGCTTAGTGCAGGACACTGAAGCTTTCTTT. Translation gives CASSLVQDTEAFF. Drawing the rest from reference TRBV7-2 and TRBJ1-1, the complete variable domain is GAGVSQSPSNKVTEKGKDVELRCDPISGHTALYWYRQSLGQGLEFLIYFQGNSAPDKSGLPSDRFSAERTGGSVSTLTIQRTQQEDSAVYLCASSLVQDTEAFFGQGTRLTVV.